This T cell receptor beta chain was recorded in a study of blood T cells in healthy people across ages (dated by TCRdb to between 2014 and 2016). Regarding the complete study: In model experiments, template switching captured about one uniquely barcoded TCR beta cDNA molecule for every two T cells. Age-related changes in TCR beta repertoire diversity were measured in the study by deep sequencing normalized with unique cDNA molecular identifiers. To avoid experimental bias, donors of different ages were spread randomly across the sequencing lanes. The donors were divided into four age groups: young (average approximately 16 years), middle-aged (roughly 42), aged (roughly 66) and long-lived (approximately 74). The study analyzed two additional independent replicas of 1 million unique cDNA reads from the same blood draw for two donors, one aged 18 to 30 and one aged 80 or older. Overall study outcomes, separate from this receptor: Bulk unsorted PBMC profiling prevented conclusive comparison of naive and antigen-experienced compartments. The CMV infection status of donors was not known, potentially confounding age-related changes in expanded clonotypes. There was a strong correlation between observed TCR beta diversity and the percentage of naive T cells measured by flow cytometry. Estimates of total diversity based on one million sequenced T cells were considered lower bounds and underestimates. Observed TCR beta diversity per million T cells fell roughly linearly with age, and a significant reduction was already apparent by age about 38. Compared with the aged group, the long-lived group had more naive CD4+ T cells, fewer expanded clones and increased TCR diversity, a pattern suggesting age selection.

The library was built by means of 5' RACE. Data came from an Illumina HiSeq 2500. A second about 6 to 11 cycle PCR used a sample-barcoded 5' primer and a J-beta primer mix. A template-switch 5' adaptor carrying 12 random nucleotides introduced a unique molecular identifier onto each TCR beta cDNA molecule. Each sample yielded at least 2.5 million CDR3-containing paired-end reads. All of the RNA was converted into first-strand cDNA using the Mint cDNA synthesis kit, with a TRBC-specific oligonucleotide serving as the primer. Following uracil-DNA glycosylase treatment, all cDNA underwent a first 18-cycle PCR with the universal primers M1SS and BC2_uni_R. As for the authors' bioinformatics: Each sample was normalized by randomly selecting 1 million high-quality reads, each carrying a distinct molecular identifier. Reads sharing molecular identifiers were discarded rather than binned into consensus sequences. MiTCR, with a Q25 quality threshold and the strictest error-elimination algorithm, was used for CDR3 identification, clonotype clustering and error correction. A nonparametric unseen species model using Euler transformation provided a lower-bound estimate of total TCR beta diversity. TCRdb reran the public reads through fastp at Q25 and MiXCR, keeping productive beta chains. Rows with a matching CDR3 protein are joined into one entry that keeps the most common DNA and genes. TCRdb's processing, not the authors', yielded these V and J calls. The sample table lists 700,000 to 1,000,000 distinct CDR3 sequences, approximately 48% of them with a count of one. The biggest ten clones account for roughly a fifth of the sample.

This clonotype was recorded once. It lacks a known antigen. The sample holds no much larger clone one base away, and base qualities are not on file. One read offers little support. Per the germline V gene, MDHEN is the CDR1 and SYDVKM is the CDR2. V lost 3 bases and J lost 4 bases; the stretch between them is 14 bases long. Reading from cysteine to phenylalanine, the CDR3 counts 15 amino acids. Only the CDR3 DNA stays, 45 bases, in frame from base 1. The donors were roughly 39 Caucasian individuals from Russia, aged roughly 6 to 100 years, who were systemically healthy. Ten milliliters of peripheral blood were collected from each donor into EDTA-treated Vacutainer tubes. Ficoll-Paque density-gradient centrifugation was used to isolate PBMCs, with at least 7 million per sample. Trizol reagent was used to extract total RNA from PBMCs, with at least 6 micrograms per sample. The percentages of naive CD45RAhigh/CD27high T cells were determined by flow cytometry on a PBMC aliquot from every donor.

In this chain, TRBV28 is recombined with TRBJ2-3, and perhaps TRBD2 as D gene, on 7 matching bases. The specimen sequenced was blood. This TCR came from a man aged 60 to 69 in good health. The CDR3 amino acid sequence is: CASSFRRGGSDTQYF. The nucleotide sequence reads as follows: TGTGCCAGCAGTTTTAGAAGGGGGGGCTCAGATACGCAGTATTTT.